The present entry profiles one TCR beta chain with its context. Its antigen is unknown. The sample belongs to a study of long-term antiretroviral therapy in people with HIV. Study-wide points: Even long-term ART left TRB diversity below transplant donor controls, despite gains. Clonal populations expanded prior to ART predominated within the repertoire at all time points.

PBMC samples from each donor numbered at least one pre-ART and at least two post-ART. Before they underwent DNA extraction, samples held about 1-10 million cryopreserved PBMC. From germline, CDR1 is MNHEY and CDR2 SVGAGI. The CDR3 is 14 residues long. J was trimmed by 3 bases and V by 6 bases; bases with no gene match: 8. immunoSEQ v3.0 was run at survey level. Profiling relied on immunoSEQ multiplex PCR, and the TCRdb table lists in-frame clones only, not all of them. The data show about 33,000 clones, roughly 96% seen once. The clonotype was recovered from a man between 25 and 39 years old with HIV. This specimen consisted of unsorted PBMCs, obtained roughly 6.9 years after starting antiretroviral therapy. The rearrangement joins TRBV6-5 to TRBJ2-7, with 7 bases lining up with TRBD2. CDR3 sequence: CASRRDYSLYEQYF. The CDR3 bases are TGTGCCAGCAGACGGGACTACAGCCTCTACGAGCAGTACTTC.